The 12 T cell receptor beta chains given below trace back to one sample, sequenced in a study of OX40 agonist ivuxolimab in advanced cancers. Assay: immunoSEQ multiplex PCR; the TCRdb copy retains only in-frame clones and omits some. The repertoire holds over 60,000 clones, with almost 85% as singletons. The material was CD4+ or CD8+ T cells sorted from blood, obtained in a trial of the OX40 agonist ivuxolimab. These receptors all come from an adult with an advanced solid tumor such as melanoma, head and neck, liver or kidney cancer.

CDR3 nucleotide sequence: TGTGCCAGCAGTACTGGGGCGATAGGGAGTAACTATGGCTACACCTTC. Its translation is CASSTGAIGSNYGYTF. V usage is TRBV2 and J usage is TRBJ1-2, with a tentative D call TRBD1 (5 bases). V lost 5 bases and J 1 base, leaving 17 bases between the germline ends. This CDR3 has 16 residues. In germline, CDR1 is SNHLY, CDR2 FYNNEI.

This clone appeared a single time. J is TRBJ1-3 and V is TRBV28, with D possibly TRBD1 on 5 matching bases. CDR1 MDHEN and CDR2 SYDVKM come from the germline V gene. The V end was cut by 5 bases, the J end by 4 bases, with 30 bases between. This CDR3 contains 20 residues. DNA of the CDR3: TGTGCCAGCAGTCGGCGTACCTTCTTCTCACAGGACCTCACGGGAAACACCATATATTTT. The encoded protein is CASSRRTFFSQDLTGNTIYF.

This clone has only a few counts. The chain combines TRBV6-6 with TRBJ1-2, with D perhaps matching TRBD1 (5 bases). Germline CDR1 is MNHNY and CDR2 is SVGAGI (reference sequence). The germline V and J ends were trimmed by 1 base and 2 bases, with 11 bases remaining between them. This CDR3 spans 15 amino acids. CDR3 DNA: TGTGCCAGCAGTTACTTCCCCGGGGGGAACTATGGCTACACCTTC. It specifies CASSYFPGGNYGYTF.

V is TRBV28 and J is TRBJ1-3, with a tentative D call TRBD1 (5 bases). CDR1 and CDR2 (germline): MDHEN, SYDVKM. V lost 6 bases, J lost 0 bases, and 9 bases lay in between. The CDR3 is 14 amino acids. Here the CDR3 reads CASRATGSGNTIYF. In DNA form, the CDR3 reads TGTGCCAGCAGGGCCACAGGCTCTGGAAACACCATATATTTT.

J is TRBJ1-4 and V is TRBV11-2; D unresolved. The CDR3 loop spans 14 amino acids. Germline-derived CDR1 and CDR2 are SGHAT and FQNNGV. Trimming shortened V by 1 base and J by 8 bases, and 11 bases separated the two germline ends. CDR3 sequence: CASSLGVGREKLFF. CDR3 DNA sequence: TGTGCCAGCAGCTTAGGTGTAGGTCGCGAAAAACTGTTTTTT. The full variable domain, completed using reference TRBV11-2 and TRBJ1-4, is EAGVAQSPRYKIIEKRQSVAFWCNPISGHATLYWYQQILGQGPKLLIQFQNNGVVDDSQLPKDRFSAERLKGVDSTLKIQPAKLEDSAVYLCASSLGVGREKLFFGSGTQLSVL.

The rearrangement links TRBV5-4 to TRBJ1-2; maybe TRBD1 (5 bases). The CDR3 extends over 16 amino acids. V shed 0 bases and J shed 4 bases, with 16 bases lying between them. CDR1 and CDR2 (germline): SGHNT, YYREEE (reference sequence). The CDR3 DNA reads TGTGCCAGCAGCTTGGAGGGCGGACGGGGGATCTATGGCTACACCTTC. This translates into CASSLEGGRGIYGYTF.

This clone was counted a single time. CDR3 in amino acids: CASSLEQGAWETQYF. CDR3 bases: TGTGCCAGCAGCTTAGAACAGGGGGCGTGGGAGACCCAGTACTTC. The V gene is TRBV7-2, the J gene TRBJ2-5, with 9 bases fitting TRBD1. Looked up from germline, CDR1 is SGHTA and CDR2 is FQGNSA. This CDR3 comprises 15 residues. Trimming at V came to 1 base and at J to 5 bases, leaving 5 bases not matched to a gene.

The chain carries TRBV6-4 and TRBJ2-1; TRBD1 matches at 11 bases. Germline V CDR1 and CDR2: MRHNA, SNTAGT. The CDR3 totals 15 residues. After removal of 5 bases from V and 6 bases from J, the junction contained 6 bases not matched to a gene. The CDR3 reads CASSPLGQGVNEQFF. The CDR3 coding sequence is TGTGCCAGCAGTCCCCTGGGACAGGGGGTCAATGAGCAGTTCTTC.

The chain links TRBV7-2 to TRBJ2-3; unclear D gene. The V gene lost 6 bases and the J gene lost 6 bases, with 13 bases spanning the gap. The CDR3 consists of 13 residues. Germline CDR1 is SGHTA and CDR2 is FQGNSA. In DNA form, the CDR3 reads TGTGCCAGCAGTCCTTTCCGAGGCGATACGCAGTATTTT. Protein sequence: CASSPFRGDTQYF.

V gene TRBV2 combines with J gene TRBJ1-5, with TRBD1 identical over 7 bases. Per germline, CDR1 SNHLY and CDR2 FYNNEI. CDR3 length: 13 residues. V shed 4 bases, J shed 7 bases, and the junction held 4 bases outside the gene matches. The CDR3 DNA reads as TGTGCCAGCAGTGTGACAGGGAGCCAGCCCCAGCATTTT. This translates into CASSVTGSQPQHF.

The chain recombines TRBV28 with TRBJ1-1; D is uncertain. CDR1 and CDR2 (germline): MDHEN, SYDVKM. CDR3 length equals 13 residues. Deletions cut 2 bases from V and 11 bases from J, with 15 bases between. CDR3 coding DNA: TGTGCCAGCAGTTTAAAAGGGCGAAACTCGGCTTTCTTT. Encoded protein: CASSLKGRNSAFF.

The V call is TRBV19, the J call TRBJ2-2; D may be TRBD2 (6 bases). CDR3 length: 13 residues. Per the germline V gene, CDR1 is LNHDA and CDR2 is SQIVND (reference sequence). The V end was cut by 2 bases, the J end by 8 bases, with 9 bases between. CDR3 in DNA: TGTGCCAGTAGTATACAGGGACTGGGGGAGCTGTTTTTT. It is translated as CASSIQGLGELFF.